This entry features one TCR beta chain sequence. Antigen: not known. This may be a read error: a much more frequent sequence differs by one nucleotide. The TCR beta profiling, which covered VDJ combination and CDR3 sequence, was carried out using genomic DNA as the template. TCRdb re-derived calls from the reads in MiXCR, one entry per CDR3 protein. The repertoire holds around 150,000 distinct CDR3 sequences, with about 45% as singletons. The CDR3 covers 12 residues. Germline V lookup: CDR1 MGHRA, CDR2 YSYEKL. The sample is drawn from a study of CD8+CD57+ T cells in acquired aplastic anemia. Study results and limitations: Patients and controls shared just under 30 CD8+ CDR3 sequences, highly expressed in patients.

Sequenced patients had shown CD8+CD57+ cell expansion by flow cytometry. By the time of blood sampling, patients had still received no therapy. The clonotype was recovered from a human donor with aplastic anemia. Sequenced material: sorted CD4+, CD8+, or CD8+CD57+ T cells (not recorded which) from PBMCs. The chain recombines TRBV4-1 with TRBJ1-2; no reliable D call. The CDR3 region is CAISLRGSPYTF. CDR3 DNA sequence: TGCGCCATCAGCCTGAGAGGCTCCCCCTACACCTTC.